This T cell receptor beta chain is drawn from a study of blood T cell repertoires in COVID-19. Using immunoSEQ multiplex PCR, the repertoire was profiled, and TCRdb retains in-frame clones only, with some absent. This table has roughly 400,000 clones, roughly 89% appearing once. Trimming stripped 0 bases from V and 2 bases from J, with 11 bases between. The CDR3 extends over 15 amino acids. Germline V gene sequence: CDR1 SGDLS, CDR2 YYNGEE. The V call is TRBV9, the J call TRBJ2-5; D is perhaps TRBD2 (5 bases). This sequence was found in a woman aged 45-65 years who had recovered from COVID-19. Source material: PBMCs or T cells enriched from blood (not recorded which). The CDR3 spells CASSVESGGQETQYF. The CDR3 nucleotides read TGTGCCAGCAGCGTAGAGTCAGGCGGGCAAGAGACCCAGTACTTC.